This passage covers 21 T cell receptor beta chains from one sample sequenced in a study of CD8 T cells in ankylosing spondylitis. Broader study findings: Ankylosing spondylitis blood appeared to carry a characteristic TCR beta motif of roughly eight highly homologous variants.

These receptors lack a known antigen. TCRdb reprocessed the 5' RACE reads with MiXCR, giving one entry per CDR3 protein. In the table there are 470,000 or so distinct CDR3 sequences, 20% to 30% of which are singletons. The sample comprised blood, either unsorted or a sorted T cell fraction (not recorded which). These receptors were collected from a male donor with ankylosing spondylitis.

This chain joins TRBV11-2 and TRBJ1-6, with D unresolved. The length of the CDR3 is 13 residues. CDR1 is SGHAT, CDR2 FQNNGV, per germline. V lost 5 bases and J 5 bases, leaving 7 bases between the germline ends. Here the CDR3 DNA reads TGTGCCAGCAGCCCCCCAGATAATTCACCCCTCCACTTT. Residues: CASSPPDNSPLHF.

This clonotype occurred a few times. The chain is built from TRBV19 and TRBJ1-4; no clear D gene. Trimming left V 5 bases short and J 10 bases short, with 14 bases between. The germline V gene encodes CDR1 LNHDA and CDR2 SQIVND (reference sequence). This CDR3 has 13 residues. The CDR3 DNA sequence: TGTGCCAGTAGTGAGGTCGCCGGAGGAAAACTGTTTTTT. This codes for CASSEVAGGKLFF. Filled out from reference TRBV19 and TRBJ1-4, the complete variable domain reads DGGITQSPKYLFRKEGQNVTLSCEQNLNHDAMYWYRQDPGQGLRLIYYSQIVNDFQKGDIAEGYSVSREKKESFPLTVTSAQKNPTAFYLCASSEVAGGKLFFGSGTQLSVL.

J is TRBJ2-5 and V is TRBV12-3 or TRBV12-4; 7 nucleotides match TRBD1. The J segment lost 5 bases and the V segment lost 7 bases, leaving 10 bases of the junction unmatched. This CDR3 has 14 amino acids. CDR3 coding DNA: TGTGCCAGCACCCCCAGGGGGTCCCAGGAGACCCAGTACTTC. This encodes CASTPRGSQETQYF.

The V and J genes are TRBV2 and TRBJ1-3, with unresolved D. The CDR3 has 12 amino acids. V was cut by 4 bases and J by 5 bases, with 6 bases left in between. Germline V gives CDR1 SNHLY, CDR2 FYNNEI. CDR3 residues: CASSGGRNTIYF. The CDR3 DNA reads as TGTGCCAGCAGTGGAGGCAGAAACACCATATATTTT.

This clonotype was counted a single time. CDR3 amino acids: CSVEDRIKFYTDTQYF. The DNA for the CDR3 is TGCAGCGTTGAGGACAGAATTAAATTCTACACAGATACGCAGTATTTT. V gene TRBV29-1 combines with J gene TRBJ2-3; a weak D match, TRBD1 (6 bases). Trimming took off 3 bases at V and 2 bases at J, with 18 bases between the two ends. Germline V lookup: CDR1 SQVTM, CDR2 ANQGSEA. The CDR3 loop spans 16 amino acids.

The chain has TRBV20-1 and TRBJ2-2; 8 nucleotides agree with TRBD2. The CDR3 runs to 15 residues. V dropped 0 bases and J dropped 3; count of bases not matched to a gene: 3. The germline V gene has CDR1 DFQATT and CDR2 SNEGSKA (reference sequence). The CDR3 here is CSARDLAGYTGELFF. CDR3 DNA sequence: TGCAGTGCTAGAGATTTAGCGGGATACACCGGGGAGCTGTTTTTT.

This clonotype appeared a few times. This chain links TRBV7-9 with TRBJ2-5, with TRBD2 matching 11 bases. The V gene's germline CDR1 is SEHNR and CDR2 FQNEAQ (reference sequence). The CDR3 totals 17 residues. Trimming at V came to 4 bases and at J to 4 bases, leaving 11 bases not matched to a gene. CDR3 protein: CASSSVAGGPGIETQYF. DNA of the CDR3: TGTGCCAGCAGCTCAGTAGCGGGAGGGCCGGGTATAGAGACCCAGTACTTC. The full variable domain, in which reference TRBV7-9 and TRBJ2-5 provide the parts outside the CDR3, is DTGVSQNPRHKITKRGQNVTFRCDPISEHNRLYWYRQTLGQGPEFLTYFQNEAQLEKSRLLSDRFSAERPKGSFSTLEIQRTEQGDSAMYLCASSSVAGGPGIETQYFGPGTRLLVL.

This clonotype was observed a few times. The CDR3 loop is CASSPQQETQYF. Here the CDR3 DNA reads TGTGCCAGCTCACCACAACAAGAGACCCAGTACTTC. This chain connects TRBV18 to TRBJ2-5; D gene unclear. Germline CDR1 reads KGHSH; CDR2 reads LQKENI. CDR3 size: 12 residues. V lost 1 base to trimming and J lost 2 bases, with 2 bases between them.

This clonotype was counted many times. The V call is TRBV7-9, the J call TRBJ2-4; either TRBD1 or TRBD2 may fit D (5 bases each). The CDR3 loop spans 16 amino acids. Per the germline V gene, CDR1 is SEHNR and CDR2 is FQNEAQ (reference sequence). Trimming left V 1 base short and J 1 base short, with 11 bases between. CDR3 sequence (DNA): TGTGCCAGCAGCTTAGTTTCCGGGACGGCCAAAAACATTCAGTACTTC. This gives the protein CASSLVSGTAKNIQYF.

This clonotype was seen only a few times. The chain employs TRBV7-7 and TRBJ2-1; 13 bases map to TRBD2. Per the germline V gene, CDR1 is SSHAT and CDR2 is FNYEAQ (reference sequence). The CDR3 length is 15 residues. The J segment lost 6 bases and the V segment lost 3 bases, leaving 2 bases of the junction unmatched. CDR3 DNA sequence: TGTGCCAGCAGCTTCGGACTAGCGGGAGTCAATGAGCAGTTCTTC. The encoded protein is CASSFGLAGVNEQFF. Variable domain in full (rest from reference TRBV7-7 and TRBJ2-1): GAGVSQSPRYKVTKRGQDVTLRCDPISSHATLYWYQQALGQGPEFLTYFNYEAQPDKSGLPSDRFSAERPEGSISTLTIQRTEQRDSAMYRCASSFGLAGVNEQFFGPGTRLTVL.

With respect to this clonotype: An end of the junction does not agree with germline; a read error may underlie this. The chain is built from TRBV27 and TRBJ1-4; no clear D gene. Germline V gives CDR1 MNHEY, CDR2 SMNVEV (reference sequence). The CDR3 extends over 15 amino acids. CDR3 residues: CASSDSTPTNDKLFF. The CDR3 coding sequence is TGTGCCAGCAGTGATTCGACACCAACTAATGATAAACTGTTTTTT.

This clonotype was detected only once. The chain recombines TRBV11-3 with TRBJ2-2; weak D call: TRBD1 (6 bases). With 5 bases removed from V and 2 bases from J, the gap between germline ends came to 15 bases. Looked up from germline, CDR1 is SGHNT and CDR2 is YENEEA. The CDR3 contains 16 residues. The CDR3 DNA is TGTGCCAGCAGCCTTGACGGACAGCCAAACACCGGGGAGCTGTTTTTT. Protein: CASSLDGQPNTGELFF.

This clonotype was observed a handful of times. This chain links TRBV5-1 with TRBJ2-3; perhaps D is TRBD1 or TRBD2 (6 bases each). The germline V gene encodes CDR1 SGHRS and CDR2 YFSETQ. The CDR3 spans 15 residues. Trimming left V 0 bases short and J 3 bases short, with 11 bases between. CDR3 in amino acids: CASSLVRDKTDTQYF. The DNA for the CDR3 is TGCGCCAGCAGCTTGGTGCGGGACAAAACAGATACGCAGTATTTT.

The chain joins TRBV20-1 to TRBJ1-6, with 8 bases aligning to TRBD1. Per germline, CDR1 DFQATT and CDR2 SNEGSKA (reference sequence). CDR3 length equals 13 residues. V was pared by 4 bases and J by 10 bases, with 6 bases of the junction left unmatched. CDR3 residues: CSATTGVGSPLHF. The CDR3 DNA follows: TGCAGTGCTACGACAGGGGTAGGATCACCCCTCCACTTT.

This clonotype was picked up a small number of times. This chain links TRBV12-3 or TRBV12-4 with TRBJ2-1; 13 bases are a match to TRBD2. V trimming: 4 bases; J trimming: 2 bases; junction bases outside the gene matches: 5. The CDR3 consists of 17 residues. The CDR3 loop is CASSSPTSGRPYNEQFF. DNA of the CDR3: TGTGCCAGCAGTTCCCCGACTAGCGGGAGGCCCTACAATGAGCAGTTCTTC.

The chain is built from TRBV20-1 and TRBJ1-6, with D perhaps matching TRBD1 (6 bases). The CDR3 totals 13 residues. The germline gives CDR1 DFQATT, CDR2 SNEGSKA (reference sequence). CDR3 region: CSGGGNYNSPLHF. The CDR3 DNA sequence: TGCTCCGGAGGGGGGAACTATAATTCACCCCTCCACTTT.

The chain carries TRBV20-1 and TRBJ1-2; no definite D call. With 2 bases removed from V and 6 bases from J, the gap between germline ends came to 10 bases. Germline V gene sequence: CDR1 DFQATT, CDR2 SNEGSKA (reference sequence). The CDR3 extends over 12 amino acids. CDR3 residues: CSARPRQDGYTF. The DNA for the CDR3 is TGCAGTGCTAGACCTCGACAAGATGGCTACACCTTC.

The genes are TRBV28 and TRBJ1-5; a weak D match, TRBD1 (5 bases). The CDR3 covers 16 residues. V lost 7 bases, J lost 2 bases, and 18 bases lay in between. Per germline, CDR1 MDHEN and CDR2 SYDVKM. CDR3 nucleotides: TGTGCCAGCACCTCGGGGGGAGGGGATGGCAATCAGCCCCAGCATTTT. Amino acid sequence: CASTSGGGDGNQPQHF.

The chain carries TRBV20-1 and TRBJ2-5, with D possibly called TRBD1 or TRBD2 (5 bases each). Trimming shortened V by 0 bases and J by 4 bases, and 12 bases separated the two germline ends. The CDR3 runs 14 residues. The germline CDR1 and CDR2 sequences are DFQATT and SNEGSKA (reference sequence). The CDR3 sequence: CSARDRLGTETQYF. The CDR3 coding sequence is TGCAGTGCTAGAGACAGGTTGGGGACAGAGACCCAGTACTTC.

CDR3 coding DNA: TGTGCCAGCAGCCAGGACAGGGGTCGTAGCTATGGCTACACCTTC. Its protein is CASSQDRGRSYGYTF. This chain joins TRBV12-3 or TRBV12-4 and TRBJ1-2; TRBD1 matches 9 bases. The CDR3 loop spans 15 amino acids. The J segment lost 4 bases and the V segment lost 6 bases, leaving 9 bases of the junction unmatched.

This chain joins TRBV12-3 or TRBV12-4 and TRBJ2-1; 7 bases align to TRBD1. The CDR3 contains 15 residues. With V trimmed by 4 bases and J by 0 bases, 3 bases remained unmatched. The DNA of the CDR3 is TGTGCCAGCAGTTCTACAGGGGCCTCCTACAATGAGCAGTTCTTC. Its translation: CASSSTGASYNEQFF.